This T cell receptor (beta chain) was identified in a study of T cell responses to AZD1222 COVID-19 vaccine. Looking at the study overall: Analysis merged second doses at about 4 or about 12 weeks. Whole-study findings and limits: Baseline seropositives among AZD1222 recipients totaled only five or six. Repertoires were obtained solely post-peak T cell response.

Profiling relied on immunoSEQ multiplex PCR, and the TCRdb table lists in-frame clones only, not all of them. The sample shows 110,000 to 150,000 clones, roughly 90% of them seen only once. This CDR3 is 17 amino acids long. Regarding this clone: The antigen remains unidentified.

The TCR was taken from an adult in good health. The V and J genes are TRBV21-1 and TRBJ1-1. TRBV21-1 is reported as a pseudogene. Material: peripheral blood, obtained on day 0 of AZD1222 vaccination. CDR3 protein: CASSKWARGLSNTEAFF. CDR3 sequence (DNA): TGTGCCAGCAGCAAATGGGCCCGGGGCTTATCGAACACTGAAGCTTTCTTT.